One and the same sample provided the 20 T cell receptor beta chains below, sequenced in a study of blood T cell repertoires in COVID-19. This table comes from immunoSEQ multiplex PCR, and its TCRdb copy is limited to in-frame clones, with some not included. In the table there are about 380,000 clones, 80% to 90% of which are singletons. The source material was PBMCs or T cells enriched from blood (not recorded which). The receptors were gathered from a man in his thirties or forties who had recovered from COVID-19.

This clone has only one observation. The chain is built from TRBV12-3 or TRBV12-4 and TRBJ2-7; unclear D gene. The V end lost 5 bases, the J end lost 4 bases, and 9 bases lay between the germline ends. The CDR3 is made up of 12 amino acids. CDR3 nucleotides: TGTGCCAGCAGTCTAATCGAGTACGAGCAGTACTTC. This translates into CASSLIEYEQYF.

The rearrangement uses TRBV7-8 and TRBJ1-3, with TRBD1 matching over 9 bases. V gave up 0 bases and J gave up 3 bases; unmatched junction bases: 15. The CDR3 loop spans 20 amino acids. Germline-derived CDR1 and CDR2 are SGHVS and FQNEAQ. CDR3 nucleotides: TGTGCCAGCAGCTTAGCCCTGAGACAGGGGGATAGCTTTCGTGGAAACACCATATATTTT. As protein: CASSLALRQGDSFRGNTIYF.

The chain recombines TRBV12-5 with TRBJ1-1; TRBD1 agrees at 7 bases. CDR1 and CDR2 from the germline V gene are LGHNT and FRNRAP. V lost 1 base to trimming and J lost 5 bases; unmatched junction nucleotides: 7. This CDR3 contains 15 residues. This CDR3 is CASGLGGGVITEAFF. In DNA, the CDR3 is TGTGCTAGTGGTTTGGGAGGGGGCGTTATTACTGAAGCTTTCTTT.

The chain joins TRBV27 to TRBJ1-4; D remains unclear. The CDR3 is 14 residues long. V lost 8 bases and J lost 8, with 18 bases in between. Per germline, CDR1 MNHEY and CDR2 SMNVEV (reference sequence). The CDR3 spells CASSWAGSREKLFF. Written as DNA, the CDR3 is TGTGCCAGCTCGTGGGCAGGCTCACGGGAAAAACTGTTTTTT.

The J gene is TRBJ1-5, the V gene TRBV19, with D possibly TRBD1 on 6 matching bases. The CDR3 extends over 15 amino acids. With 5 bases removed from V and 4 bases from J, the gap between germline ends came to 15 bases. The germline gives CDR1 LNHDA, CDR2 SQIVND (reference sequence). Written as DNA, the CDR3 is TGTGCCAGTAGTTTGGTGGGACAAGAGAATCAGCCCCAGCATTTT. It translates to CASSLVGQENQPQHF.

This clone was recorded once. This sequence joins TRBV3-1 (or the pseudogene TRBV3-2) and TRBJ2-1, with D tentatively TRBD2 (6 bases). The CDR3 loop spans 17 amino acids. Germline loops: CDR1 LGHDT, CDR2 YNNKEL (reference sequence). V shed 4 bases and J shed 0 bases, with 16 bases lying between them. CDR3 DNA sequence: TGTGCCAGCAGCCCCGCTATGGGACTTCGCTCCTACAATGAGCAGTTCTTC. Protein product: CASSPAMGLRSYNEQFF.

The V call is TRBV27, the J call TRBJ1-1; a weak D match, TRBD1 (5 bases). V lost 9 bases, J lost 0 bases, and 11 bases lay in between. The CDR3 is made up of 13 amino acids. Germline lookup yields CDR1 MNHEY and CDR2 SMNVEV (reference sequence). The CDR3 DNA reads TGTGCCAGTCTACAGGCCTTGAACACTGAAGCTTTCTTT. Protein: CASLQALNTEAFF.

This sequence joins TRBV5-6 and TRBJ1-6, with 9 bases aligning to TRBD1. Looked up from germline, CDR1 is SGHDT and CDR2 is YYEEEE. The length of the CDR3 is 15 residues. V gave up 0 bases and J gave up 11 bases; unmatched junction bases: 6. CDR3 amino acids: CASSLAGQGFTPLHF. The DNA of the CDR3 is TGTGCCAGCAGCTTGGCTGGACAGGGGTTTACACCCCTCCACTTT.

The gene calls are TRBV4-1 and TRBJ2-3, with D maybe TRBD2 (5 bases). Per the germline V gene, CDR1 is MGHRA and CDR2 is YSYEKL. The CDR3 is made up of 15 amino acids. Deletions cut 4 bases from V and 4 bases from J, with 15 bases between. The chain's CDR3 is CASSPLRGSADTQYF. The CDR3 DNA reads TGCGCCAGCAGCCCCCTTCGAGGGTCGGCAGATACGCAGTATTTT.

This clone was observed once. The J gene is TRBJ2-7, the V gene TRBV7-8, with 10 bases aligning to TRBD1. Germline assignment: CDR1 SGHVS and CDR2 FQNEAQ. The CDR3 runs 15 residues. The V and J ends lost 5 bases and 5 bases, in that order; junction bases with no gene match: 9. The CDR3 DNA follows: TGTGCCAGCAGCCTCGGACAGGGGGAATGGAACGAGCAGTACTTC. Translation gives CASSLGQGEWNEQYF.

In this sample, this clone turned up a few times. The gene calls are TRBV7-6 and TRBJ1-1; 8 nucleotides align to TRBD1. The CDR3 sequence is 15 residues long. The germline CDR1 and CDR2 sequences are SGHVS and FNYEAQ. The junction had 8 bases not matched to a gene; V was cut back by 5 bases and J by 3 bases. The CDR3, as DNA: TGTGCCAGCAGCCCCAAGGACAGGGTTGACACTGAAGCTTTCTTT. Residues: CASSPKDRVDTEAFF. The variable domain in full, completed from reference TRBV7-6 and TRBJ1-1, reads GAGVSQSPRYKVTKRGQDVALRCDPISGHVSLYWYRQALGQGPEFLTYFNYEAQQDKSGLPNDRFSAERPEGSISTLTIQRTEQRDSAMYRCASSPKDRVDTEAFFGQGTRLTVV.

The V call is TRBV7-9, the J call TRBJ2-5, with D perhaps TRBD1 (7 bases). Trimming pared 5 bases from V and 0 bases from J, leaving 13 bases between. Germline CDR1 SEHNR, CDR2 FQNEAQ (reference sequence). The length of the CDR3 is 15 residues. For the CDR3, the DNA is TGTGCCAGCAGCCGCGGGACAGACCACCAAGAGACCCAGTACTTC. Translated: CASSRGTDHQETQYF.

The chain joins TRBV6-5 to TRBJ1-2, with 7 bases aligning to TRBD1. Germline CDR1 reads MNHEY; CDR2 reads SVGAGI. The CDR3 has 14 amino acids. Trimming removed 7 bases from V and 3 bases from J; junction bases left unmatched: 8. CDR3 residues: CASTRAGTDYGYTF. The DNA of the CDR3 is TGTGCCAGCACCCGAGCTGGGACAGACTATGGCTACACCTTC.

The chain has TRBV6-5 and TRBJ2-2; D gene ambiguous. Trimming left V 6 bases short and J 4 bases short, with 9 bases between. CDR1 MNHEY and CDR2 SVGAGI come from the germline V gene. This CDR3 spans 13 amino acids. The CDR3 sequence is CASSQISTGELFF. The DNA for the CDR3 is TGTGCCAGCAGCCAGATTTCCACCGGGGAGCTGTTTTTT.

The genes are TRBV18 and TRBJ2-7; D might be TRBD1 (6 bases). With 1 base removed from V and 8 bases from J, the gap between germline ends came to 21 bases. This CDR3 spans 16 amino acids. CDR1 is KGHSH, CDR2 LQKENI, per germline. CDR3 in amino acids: CASSPLGTTPFSKQYF. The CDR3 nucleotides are TGTGCCAGCTCACCACTCGGGACAACCCCCTTTAGCAAGCAGTACTTC.

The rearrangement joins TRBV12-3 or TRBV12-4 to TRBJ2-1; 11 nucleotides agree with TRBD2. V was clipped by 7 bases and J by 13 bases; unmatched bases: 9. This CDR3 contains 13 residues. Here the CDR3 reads CASISSGGAGQFF. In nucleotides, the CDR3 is TGTGCCAGCATTAGTAGCGGGGGGGCAGGACAGTTCTTC.

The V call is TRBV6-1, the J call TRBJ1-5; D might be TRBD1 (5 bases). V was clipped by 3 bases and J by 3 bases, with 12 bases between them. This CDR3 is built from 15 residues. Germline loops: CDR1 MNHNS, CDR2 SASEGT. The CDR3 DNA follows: TGTGCCAGCAGTGACGTAGGGGCCCCCAATCAGCCCCAGCATTTT. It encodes CASSDVGAPNQPQHF.

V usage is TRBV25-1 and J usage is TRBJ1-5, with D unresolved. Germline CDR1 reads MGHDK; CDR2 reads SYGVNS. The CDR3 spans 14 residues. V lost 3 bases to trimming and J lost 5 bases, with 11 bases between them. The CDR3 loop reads CASSEYGIHQPQHF. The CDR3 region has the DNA TGTGCCAGCAGTGAGTACGGGATCCATCAGCCCCAGCATTTT. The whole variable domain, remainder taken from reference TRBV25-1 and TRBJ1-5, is EADIYQTPRYLVIGTGKKITLECSQTMGHDKMYWYQQDPGMELHLIHYSYGVNSTEKGDLSSESTVSRIRTEHFPLTLESARPSHTSQYLCASSEYGIHQPQHFGDGTRLSIL.

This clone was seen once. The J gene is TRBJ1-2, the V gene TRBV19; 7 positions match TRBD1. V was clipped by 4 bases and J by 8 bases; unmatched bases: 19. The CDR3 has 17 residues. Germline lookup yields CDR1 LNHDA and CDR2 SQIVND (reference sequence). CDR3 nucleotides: TGTGCCAGTAGTACCGTTGCCGGGACAGCCGTGCCCAGCGGCTACACCTTC. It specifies CASSTVAGTAVPSGYTF.

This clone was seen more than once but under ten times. The CDR3 DNA reads TGCGCCAGCAGCCAAGATCTATTGAGGCCTCAAGCTTTCTTT. Encoded protein: CASSQDLLRPQAFF. The chain employs TRBV4-1 and TRBJ1-1; no clear D. The germline V gene encodes CDR1 MGHRA and CDR2 YSYEKL. The CDR3 is 14 residues long. Trimming took off 0 bases at V and 9 bases at J, with 14 bases between the two ends.